This is a list of T cell receptor beta chains from one sample in a study of blood T cell repertoires in COVID-19. Only in-frame clones appear in the TCRdb table, and some are missing; sequencing was by immunoSEQ multiplex PCR. Among over 65,000 clones listed, 80% were seen once. Material: peripheral blood. These receptor sequences come from a woman in her thirties or forties with active or convalescent COVID-19. Each CDR3 is given with its conserved first and last residue. D genes are given only for firm matches. Some rows have no size entry. The others give once, few or many, or a class for an expanded clone.

d_call	j_call	v_call	clone_size	cdr3_nt	cdr3_aa
-	TRBJ1-2	TRBV21-1	-	TGTGCCAACACCCTCTCCCCGAGAACAGTGAATGGCTACACCTTC	CANTLSPRTVNGYTF
-	TRBJ2-2	TRBV7-2	once	TGTGCCAGCAGCTTTCTGGCAGGGGCCACCGGGGAGCTGTTTTTT	CASSFLAGATGELFF
-	TRBJ1-1	TRBV11-2	-	TGTGCCAGCAGCTTAGTAGGGGAGGGCACTGAAGCTTTCTTT	CASSLVGEGTEAFF
-	TRBJ1-2	TRBV7-8	-	TGTGCCAGCAGCTTAAGTCCCCGGGGGACCTACTATGGCTACACCTTC	CASSLSPRGTYYGYTF
-	TRBJ1-2	TRBV10-3	-	TGTGCCATCAGTGAGTCTAGCATCGGCTATGGCTACACCTTC	CAISESSIGYGYTF
-	TRBJ2-7	TRBV6-5	-	TGTGCCAGCAACACCGGGACAACATCCTACGAGCAGTACTTC	CASNTGTTSYEQYF
-	TRBJ2-5	TRBV12-3/TRBV12-4	-	TGTGCCAGCAGTTTTTCGGGGGTAGAGACCCAGTACTTC	CASSFSGVETQYF
-	TRBJ2-5	TRBV7-3	-	TGTGCCAGCAGCCGGGGGGCGAAAGAGACCCAGTACTTC	CASSRGAKETQYF
-	TRBJ1-3	TRBV30	-	TGTGCCTGGAGTGTACTAAGGTCATCTGGAAACACCATATATTTT	CAWSVLRSSGNTIYF
-	TRBJ2-2	TRBV15	-	TGTGCCACCAGCAGGGCCAGGTACACCGGGGAGCTGTTTTTT	CATSRARYTGELFF
-	TRBJ2-7	TRBV19	-	TGTGCCAGTAGTACCCTCCGAACACGAACAACCTACGAGCAGTACTTC	CASSTLRTRTTYEQYF